These T cell receptor beta chains were read from a single sample in a study of vaccination and CD4 T cells after COVID-19. Which antigens these TCRs recognize remains unknown. In TCRdb, the PCR reads were re-called with MiXCR into one record per CDR3 protein. In the table there are more than 10,000 distinct CDR3 sequences, around 42% of which are singletons. Sequenced material: CD4+ T cells from blood, cultured in vitro, taken before SARS-CoV-2 vaccination. The origin of the receptors is a human donor who had recovered from COVID-19. The CDR3 runs from the conserved cysteine through the conserved F or W. The D gene is left open where the match is weak. Clone size appears in some rows only: once, few, many, or a class for an expanded clone.

d_gene	j_gene	v_gene	abundance	CDR3aa	CDR3nt
.	TRBJ1-6	TRBV19	few	CASRPARPNSPLHF	TGTGCCAGTAGACCTGCCAGACCAAATTCACCCCTCCACTTT
TRBD1	TRBJ1-1	TRBV6-2/TRBV6-3	few	CASSWDRGPFEAFF	TGTGCCAGCAGTTGGGACAGGGGGCCATTTGAAGCTTTCTTT
TRBD1	TRBJ2-7	TRBV6-1	.	CASSLGTASYEQYF	TGTGCCAGCAGCCTTGGGACAGCATCCTACGAGCAGTACTTC
.	TRBJ1-1	TRBV7-3	few	CASSPGPSPHGTEAFF	TGTGCCAGCAGCCCGGGACCTAGCCCCCATGGCACTGAAGCTTTCTTT
.	TRBJ1-2	TRBV18	.	CASSQSNGGANYGYTF	TGTGCCAGCTCACAATCCAACGGGGGGGCTAACTATGGCTACACCTTC
.	TRBJ2-5	TRBV7-2	.	CASSNRVIGQETQYF	TGTGCCAGCAGCAACAGGGTAATCGGCCAAGAGACCCAGTACTTC
TRBD1	TRBJ1-5	TRBV30	.	CAWSSGGRQPQHF	TGTGCCTGGAGTTCAGGGGGTAGACAGCCCCAGCATTTT
TRBD1	TRBJ2-2	TRBV20-1	.	CSASRNGRGMTGELFF	TGCAGTGCTAGTAGGAACGGCAGGGGGATGACCGGGGAGCTGTTTTTT
.	TRBJ2-1	TRBV24-1	.	CATSDQTERGVVDEQFF	TGTGCCACCAGTGACCAAACAGAAAGGGGGGTAGTTGATGAGCAGTTCTTC
TRBD1	TRBJ1-1	TRBV27	.	CASSHLPQGENTEAFF	TGTGCCAGCAGTCACCTGCCACAGGGGGAGAACACTGAAGCTTTCTTT
TRBD2	TRBJ2-7	TRBV7-2	.	CASSLAHSGGAHEQYF	TGTGCCAGCAGCTTAGCGCATAGCGGGGGGGCACACGAGCAGTACTTC
.	TRBJ1-2	TRBV28	.	CASSLSRRTAGYTF	TGTGCCAGCAGTTTATCTCGGCGGACCGCTGGCTACACCTTC
.	TRBJ1-4	TRBV6-1	.	CASSDRVWDEKLFF	TGTGCCAGCAGTGACAGGGTATGGGATGAAAAACTGTTTTTT
.	TRBJ2-7	TRBV2	few	CASSRIGTVEDEQYF	TGTGCCAGCAGTCGTATAGGGACGGTTGAGGACGAGCAGTACTTC
.	TRBJ2-5	TRBV6-1	.	CASSEAGQAQETQYF	TGTGCCAGCAGTGAAGCAGGGCAGGCACAAGAGACCCAGTACTTC
.	TRBJ2-3	TRBV7-8	.	CASSLVSGGDTDTQYF	TGTGCCAGCAGCTTAGTTTCCGGCGGAGACACAGATACGCAGTATTTT
.	TRBJ2-5	TRBV10-3	.	CAISGTGLRETQYF	TGTGCCATCAGTGGAACAGGGTTGAGAGAGACCCAGTACTTC
.	TRBJ1-1	TRBV29-1	.	CSVERAGTEAFF	TGCAGCGTTGAGAGGGCAGGGACGGAAGCTTTCTTT
.	TRBJ2-1	TRBV20-1	.	CSAIMSSARTHNEQFF	TGCAGTGCTATAATGTCCAGCGCCCGAACTCACAATGAGCAGTTCTTC
.	TRBJ1-2	TRBV6-2/TRBV6-3	.	CASSTLQIYGYTF	TGTGCCAGCAGTACCCTACAGATATATGGCTACACCTTC
TRBD1	TRBJ2-5	TRBV7-9	.	CASSLPVGTAQETQYF	TGTGCCAGCAGCCTGCCAGTCGGGACAGCACAAGAGACCCAGTACTTC
.	TRBJ2-3	TRBV20-1	.	CSASLGTRKFTDTQYF	TGCAGTGCGTCCCTCGGCACCCGCAAATTCACAGATACGCAGTATTTT
.	TRBJ1-1	TRBV11-2	.	CASSREGGSTEAFF	TGTGCCAGCAGCCGAGAGGGTGGGAGCACTGAAGCTTTCTTT
.	TRBJ1-1	TRBV10-1	once	CASSCLFLNTEAFF	TGCGCCAGCAGTTGTTTATTCCTGAACACTGAAGCTTTCTTT
.	TRBJ1-1	TRBV19	few	CASSKDKYTEAFF	TGTGCCAGTAGTAAGGACAAGTACACTGAAGCTTTCTTT
.	TRBJ1-1	TRBV6-1	few	CASSEAHRNTEAFF	TGTGCCAGCAGTGAAGCGCATAGGAACACTGAAGCTTTCTTT
.	TRBJ1-6	TRBV5-1	.	CASSNAGFDSPLHF	TGCGCCAGCAGCAACGCAGGGTTTGATTCACCCCTCCACTTT
.	TRBJ2-3	TRBV20-1	.	CSADGEEGDTQYF	TGCAGTGCTGACGGTGAGGAAGGAGATACGCAGTATTTT
.	TRBJ2-7	TRBV11-2	.	CASSPLRNLPYEQYF	TGTGCCAGCAGCCCCTTGAGGAACCTTCCCTACGAGCAGTACTTC
.	TRBJ2-1	TRBV28	.	CASSTGGSQFF	TGTGCCAGCAGTACTGGCGGGTCGCAGTTCTTC
.	TRBJ2-3	TRBV20-1	.	CSARPTTDTQYF	TGCAGTGCTAGACCCACGACAGATACGCAGTATTTT
TRBD2	TRBJ2-5	TRBV6-2/TRBV6-3	.	CASRQRAGGATQYF	TGTGCCAGCAGGCAACGGGCGGGAGGAGCAACCCAGTACTTC
TRBD1	TRBJ1-2	TRBV6-2/TRBV6-3	few	CASSWDRPTYGYTF	TGTGCCAGCAGTTGGGACAGACCAACCTATGGCTACACCTTC
TRBD1	TRBJ2-2	TRBV12-3/TRBV12-4	.	CATTGTGIIGELFF	TGTGCTACCACCGGGACAGGGATCATCGGGGAGCTGTTTTTT
TRBD1	TRBJ2-7	TRBV11-3	few	CASSLAGQGGYEQYF	TGTGCCAGCAGCTTAGCGGGACAGGGTGGGTACGAGCAGTACTTC
.	TRBJ1-3	TRBV20-1	few	CSAIVRGTGNTIYF	TGCAGTGCTATCGTCAGGGGTACTGGAAACACCATATATTTT
TRBD1	TRBJ1-6	TRBV6-1	.	CASLGQGNSPLHF	TGTGCCAGCCTGGGACAGGGGAATTCACCCCTCCACTTT
.	TRBJ1-1	TRBV5-1	.	CASSFTSLNTEAFF	TGCGCCAGCAGCTTTACCAGTTTGAACACTGAAGCTTTCTTT
.	TRBJ1-2	TRBV20-1	few	CSAGEAGYTF	TGCAGTGCTGGGGAGGCGGGGTACACCTTC